This TCR beta chain was profiled in a study of long-term antiretroviral therapy in people with HIV. A remark on this clone: Its specificity is not known.

Findings and limits, study-wide: Absence of data on ART adherence, viral resistance or therapy changes was noted. It was observed that HIV repertoires exhibited narrower CDR3 length ranges than controls. Clones that had undergone expansion before ART prevailed in the repertoire throughout all time points. Transplant donor controls retained higher diversity, though diversity increased after ART.

The run of the v3.0 immunoSEQ assay was at survey level. Sequencing used immunoSEQ multiplex PCR; TCRdb keeps in-frame clones, though not all of them. The data hold fewer than 20,000 clones, with about 86% observed a single time. This receptor was obtained from a man between 18 and 29 years old with HIV. The sequenced sample was unsorted PBMCs, obtained 0.1 years after starting antiretroviral therapy.

The DNA of the CDR3 is TGTGCCAGCAGCACCCGGGAATATGAGGAGGGTGAGCAGTTCTTC. Its translation is CASSTREYEEGEQFF. The V call is TRBV4-2, the J call TRBJ2-1; perhaps TRBD2 as D (6 bases). V dropped 5 bases and J dropped 9 bases, with 20 bases sitting between them. Germline V gene data show CDR1 as LGHNA and CDR2 as YNFKEQ. This CDR3 is built from 15 residues.